This T cell receptor (beta chain) was retrieved from a study of blood T cell repertoires in COVID-19. Study summary: Samples taken during acute and convalescent COVID-19 were collected in the United States, Italy and Spain. From T cells, B-cell-depleted T cells, or PBMCs came the material, which was cDNA or gDNA.

CDR3 length: 16 residues. From germline, CDR1 is SGHTA and CDR2 FQGTGA. Trimming shortened V by 0 bases and J by 7 bases, and 19 bases separated the two germline ends. Source study methods: Researchers report that nucleated cell counts were estimated from reference gene primer amplification. TCRdb keeps only in-frame clones here, not all; method: immunoSEQ multiplex PCR. V and J calls and clone size come straight from that table; D and trimming were deduced from the DNA. Of around 260,000 clones in the sample, around 87% were seen once. The chain combines TRBV7-3 with TRBJ2-7, with D possibly matching TRBD1 (5 bases). This clonotype was obtained from a woman between 45 and 60 years old with acute or convalescent COVID-19. The sample taken for sequencing was peripheral blood. The CDR3 DNA reads as TGTGCCAGCAGCTTAACGCGGACACGGACGATGGGGGAGCAGTACTTC. It yields the protein CASSLTRTRTMGEQYF.